The 30 T cell receptor beta chains reported below all come from one sample, sequenced in a study of post-analysis software for immune sequencing data. Study-wide results and caveats: TRBV5-6, TRBV5-1 and TRBV20-1 were among roughly 5 TRBV segments more frequent in patients than controls.

Antigens for these TCRs are unknown. Prepared TCR beta cDNA libraries contained unique molecular identifiers. TCRdb re-analysed the PCR reads in MiXCR, keeping a single row per CDR3 protein. The sample holds over 150,000 distinct CDR3 sequences; around 30% are singletons and the top ten take less than 1.6%. Sequencing was done on a sample of blood. These receptors all stem from a girl aged 5 to 17 with multiple sclerosis.

This clonotype was detected ten times or more. The J gene is TRBJ1-2, the V gene TRBV10-3; D gene unclear. From germline, CDR1 is ENHRY and CDR2 SYGVKD. The V gene lost 6 bases and the J gene lost 8 bases, with 19 bases spanning the gap. CDR3 length: 14 residues. The CDR3 DNA sequence: TGTGCCATCAGCAAACCCCAAGAAGGAGGAGGCTACACCTTC. It yields the protein CAISKPQEGGGYTF.

The J gene is TRBJ2-4, the V gene TRBV27, with D unclear. The CDR3 totals 14 residues. In germline, CDR1 is MNHEY, CDR2 SMNVEV (reference sequence). The V end was cut by 2 bases, the J end by 10 bases, with 15 bases between. The CDR3 protein is CASSLRDPKGIQYF. The CDR3 DNA follows: TGTGCCAGCAGTTTAAGAGACCCTAAAGGGATTCAGTACTTC.

As to this clonotype: This sequence may be a read error, since a much larger clone differs from it by one base. This chain links TRBV29-1 with TRBJ1-1, with 9 positions matching TRBD1. Looked up from germline, CDR1 is SQVTM and CDR2 is ANQGSEA. J lost 4 bases, V lost 6 bases, and 3 bases had no gene match. The CDR3 sequence is 12 residues long. In DNA form, the CDR3 reads TGCAGCGTGGGACAGGGAACCACTGAAGCTTTCTTT. Encoded protein: CSVGQGTTEAFF.

Only a few counts were recorded for this clonotype. The V gene is TRBV18, the J gene TRBJ1-5; tentatively, D is TRBD1 (6 bases). Germline V gene data show CDR1 as KGHSH and CDR2 as LQKENI. With 2 bases removed from V and 1 base from J, the gap between germline ends came to 6 bases. The CDR3 sequence is 14 residues long. The CDR3 region has the DNA TGTGCCAGCTCACCAGGACAGAGCAATCAGCCCCAGCATTTT. This translates into CASSPGQSNQPQHF.

The rearrangement links TRBV5-1 to TRBJ2-1; the match to TRBD1 covers 9 bases. CDR1 is SGHRS and CDR2 is YFSETQ in the germline V gene. The CDR3 extends over 14 amino acids. Trimming cost V 6 bases and J 6 bases; bases outside gene matches: 7. DNA for the CDR3: TGCGCCAGCAAGGGGACAGGGATTTTCAATGAGCAGTTCTTC. Its protein product is CASKGTGIFNEQFF.

This clonotype was counted a few times. The rearrangement links TRBV13 to TRBJ1-1; 8 bases agree with TRBD1. Germline trimming cut 5 bases from V and 0 bases from J; bases unmatched to any gene: 11. CDR3 length: 17 residues. Germline lookup yields CDR1 PRHDT and CDR2 FYEKMQ (reference sequence). CDR3 protein: CASSLIPGQGLNTEAFF. The CDR3 region has the DNA TGTGCCAGCAGCCTTATTCCCGGACAGGGTTTGAACACTGAAGCTTTCTTT. The full variable domain, its missing parts supplied by reference TRBV13 and TRBJ1-1, is AAGVIQSPRHLIKEKRETATLKCYPIPRHDTVYWYQQGPGQDPQFLISFYEKMQSDKGSIPDRFSAQQFSDYHSELNMSSLELGDSALYFCASSLIPGQGLNTEAFFGQGTRLTVV.

This clonotype was seen ten or more times. V gene TRBV3-1 combines with J gene TRBJ2-5; no clear D gene. V shed 0 bases and J shed 7 bases, with 12 bases lying between them. This CDR3 spans 14 amino acids. Germline assignment: CDR1 LGHDT and CDR2 YNNKEL (reference sequence). The CDR3 sequence: CASSQDLPLGTQYF. CDR3 in DNA: TGTGCCAGCAGCCAAGATCTGCCTCTCGGGACCCAGTACTTC.

About this clonotype itself: A much larger clone lies one base from this, so it may be a read error. The V gene is TRBV12-3 or TRBV12-4, the J gene TRBJ2-1; TRBD2 agrees at 9 bases. This CDR3 has 15 amino acids. The CDR3, as DNA: TGTGCCAGCAGGGGAGCGGGAGGCTCCGACAATGAGCAGTTCTTC. Its translation is CASRGAGGSDNEQFF.

This clonotype was recorded a few times. The V call is TRBV20-1, the J call TRBJ1-6; D possibly corresponds to TRBD1 (5 bases). Trimming took off 5 bases at V and 0 bases at J, with 11 bases between the two ends. Germline assignment: CDR1 DFQATT and CDR2 SNEGSKA (reference sequence). There are 15 residues in the CDR3. CDR3 protein: CSARDLSSYNSPLHF. The CDR3 DNA sequence: TGCAGTGCTCGGGACCTCAGCTCCTATAATTCACCCCTCCACTTT.

This clonotype was detected ten times or more. The CDR3 nucleotides are TGTGCCAGTACGAATTCGGGGGCCAACGTCCTGACTTTC. Amino acids: CASTNSGANVLTF. The chain uses TRBV25-1 and TRBJ2-6; D is undetermined. Germline CDR1 MGHDK, CDR2 SYGVNS. The V gene lost 9 bases and the J gene lost 4 bases, with 10 bases spanning the gap. This CDR3 has 13 amino acids.

The chain recombines TRBV28 with TRBJ2-1, with 10 bases identical to TRBD1. Germline trimming cut 6 bases from V and 2 bases from J; bases unmatched to any gene: 4. Germline V gives CDR1 MDHEN, CDR2 SYDVKM. This CDR3 is built from 15 residues. The DNA of the CDR3 is TGTGCCAGCAGAGGGACAGGGGAACCCTACAATGAGCAGTTCTTC. Translated: CASRGTGEPYNEQFF.

J is TRBJ2-3 and V is TRBV5-1, with D maybe TRBD1 (6 bases). Germline CDR1 SGHRS, CDR2 YFSETQ. The CDR3 runs 14 residues. The V end lost 4 bases, the J end lost 6 bases, and 15 bases lay between the germline ends. The CDR3 region has the DNA TGCGCCAGCAGCCCGGAGCAGGGGTCGGATACGCAGTATTTT. Encoded protein: CASSPEQGSDTQYF. Drawing the rest from reference TRBV5-1 and TRBJ2-3, the complete variable domain is KAGVTQTPRYLIKTRGQQVTLSCSPISGHRSVSWYQQTPGQGLQFLFEYFSETQRNKGNFPGRFSGRQFSNSRSEMNVSTLELGDSALYLCASSPEQGSDTQYFGPGTRLTVL.

J is TRBJ2-2 and V is TRBV11-2; the D gene is possibly TRBD2 (5 bases). This CDR3 comprises 17 residues. V was trimmed by 1 base and J by 3 bases, leaving 15 bases between them. CDR1 and CDR2 from the germline V gene are SGHAT and FQNNGV. The CDR3 sequence: CASSLGGWTPDTGELFF. As DNA, the CDR3 is TGTGCCAGCAGCTTAGGGGGTTGGACTCCCGACACCGGGGAGCTGTTTTTT.

Many counts were recorded for this clonotype. The gene calls are TRBV29-1 and TRBJ1-2; TRBD1 is a possible D gene (5 bases). With 4 bases removed from V and 10 bases from J, the gap between germline ends came to 10 bases. This CDR3 comprises 10 residues. Germline V gene lookup returns CDR1 SQVTM and CDR2 ANQGSEA. The CDR3 protein is CSVVGEFYTF. For the CDR3, the DNA is TGCAGCGTTGTGGGGGAGTTCTACACCTTC.

This chain links TRBV6-5 with TRBJ2-2; tentatively, D is TRBD2 (5 bases). V was trimmed by 4 bases and J by 6 bases, leaving 12 bases between them. CDR3 length: 14 amino acids. In germline, CDR1 is MNHEY, CDR2 SVGAGI. The CDR3 spells CASSFFRRAGELFF. CDR3 coding DNA: TGTGCCAGCAGTTTCTTTAGGCGGGCCGGGGAGCTGTTTTTT.

The J gene is TRBJ2-5, the V gene TRBV4-1, with 12 bases matching TRBD2. V gave up 3 bases and J gave up 11 bases; unmatched junction bases: 13. The CDR3 totals 16 residues. CDR1 and CDR2 from the germline V gene are MGHRA and YSYEKL. The CDR3 loop reads CASSHGLAGPYNEQYF. As DNA, the CDR3 is TGCGCCAGCAGCCACGGACTAGCGGGACCCTACAATGAGCAGTACTTC.

The chain uses TRBV30 and TRBJ2-7; TRBD1 is a possible D gene (6 bases). Looked up from germline, CDR1 is GTSNPN and CDR2 is SVGIG (reference sequence). This CDR3 is 13 amino acids long. V was clipped by 7 bases and J by 4 bases, with 17 bases between them. In DNA form, the CDR3 reads TGTGCCTTGGGACGCGGAACAGGGTACGAGCAGTACTTC. It yields the protein CALGRGTGYEQYF.

This clonotype was counted at least ten times. The chain carries TRBV20-1 and TRBJ2-4, with 7 nucleotides matching TRBD2. V lost 0 bases to trimming and J lost 1 base; unmatched junction nucleotides: 3. This CDR3 is 15 amino acids long. The germline V gene has CDR1 DFQATT and CDR2 SNEGSKA (reference sequence). The CDR3 DNA is TGCAGTGCTAGAGAGGGAGGGGCTGCCAAAAACATTCAGTACTTC. Its protein product is CSAREGGAAKNIQYF.

This clonotype was counted many times. This chain joins TRBV12-1 and TRBJ2-7; TRBD2, the table's D call, lacks a check against the DNA. TRBV12-1 is marked as a pseudogene. The CDR3 covers 16 residues. CDR3 residues: CASSYPPGLAGEEQYF. CDR3 DNA: TGTGCCAGCAGCTACCCACCGGGACTAGCGGGAGAGGAGCAGTACTTC.

This clonotype was counted between two and nine times. The J gene is TRBJ2-3, the V gene TRBV20-1; D is perhaps TRBD1 or TRBD2 (7 bases each). Deletions cut 3 bases from V and 1 base from J, with 14 bases between. CDR3 length equals 15 residues. CDR1 is DFQATT and CDR2 is SNEGSKA in the germline V gene (reference sequence). CDR3: CSASQGGAGTDTQYF. Written as DNA, the CDR3 is TGCAGTGCTAGTCAGGGGGGGGCCGGCACAGATACGCAGTATTTT.

This clonotype was observed at least ten times. CDR3 loop: CSVAKYGQGDQPQHF. DNA for the CDR3: TGCAGCGTTGCGAAGTATGGGCAGGGGGATCAGCCCCAGCATTTT. The chain couples TRBV29-1 to TRBJ1-5; 7 bases agree with TRBD1. In germline, CDR1 is SQVTM, CDR2 ANQGSEA. V trimming: 4 bases; J trimming: 5 bases; junction bases outside the gene matches: 11. This CDR3 region has 15 residues.

Of note for this clonotype: Since a much larger clone is just one base distant, this may be a read error. This chain joins TRBV27 and TRBJ2-6; the D gene could be TRBD1 or TRBD2 (5 bases each). The CDR3 is 17 amino acids. Per the germline V gene, CDR1 is MNHEY and CDR2 is SMNVEV (reference sequence). CDR3 amino acids: CASSFERRGAGANVRTF. CDR3 in DNA: TGTGCCAGCAGTTTCGAGCGAAGAGGGGCTGGGGCCAACGTCCGGACTTTC.

This clonotype was counted at least ten times. The genes are TRBV4-2 and TRBJ2-1; 10 bases map to TRBD2. The CDR3 has 16 residues. Trimming cost V 1 base and J 5 bases; bases outside gene matches: 5. Looked up from germline, CDR1 is LGHNA and CDR2 is YNFKEQ. In DNA, the CDR3 is TGTGCCAGCAGCCAAGTCATCGGACTAGCGGACAATGAGCAGTTCTTC. Protein: CASSQVIGLADNEQFF.

This clonotype was seen at least ten times. This sequence joins TRBV27 and TRBJ2-3; no clear D. V was clipped by 6 bases and J by 6 bases, with 13 bases between them. The V gene's germline CDR1 is MNHEY and CDR2 SMNVEV (reference sequence). The length of the CDR3 is 13 residues. The CDR3 sequence is CASSLYGKDTQYF. In DNA form, the CDR3 reads TGTGCCAGCAGCCTCTATGGGAAGGATACGCAGTATTTT.

This clonotype was seen repeatedly, ten times or more. The chain uses TRBV29-1 and TRBJ2-1; 11 bases match TRBD2. CDR3 size: 14 residues. V trimming: 6 bases; J trimming: 3 bases; junction bases outside the gene matches: 4. Germline lookup yields CDR1 SQVTM and CDR2 ANQGSEA. The CDR3: CSVRLAGGYNEQFF. In DNA, the CDR3 is TGCAGCGTCAGGCTAGCGGGAGGCTACAATGAGCAGTTCTTC.

This clonotype was recorded at least ten times. The CDR3 DNA reads TGCGCCAGCAGCCCTTTGGGACAGCGCGGGGAGACCCAGTACTTC. It specifies CASSPLGQRGETQYF. The chain couples TRBV5-1 to TRBJ2-5, with 7 bases fitting TRBD1. The V segment lost 4 bases and the J segment 5 bases; nucleotides outside the gene matches: 11. This CDR3 has 15 amino acids. Germline V gene lookup returns CDR1 SGHRS and CDR2 YFSETQ.

Concerning this clonotype itself: A much bigger clone sits one base away, suggesting this may be a read error. The chain combines TRBV5-1 with TRBJ2-4, with a possible D match to TRBD2 (5 bases). This CDR3 is 12 amino acids long. Germline CDR1 reads SGHRS; CDR2 reads YFSETQ. This CDR3 reads CATLRGSNVQYF. CDR3 bases: TGCGCCACCCTACGGGGATCAAACGTTCAGTACTTC. Full variable domain (remainder filled in from reference TRBV5-1 and TRBJ2-4): KAGVTQTPRYLIKTRGQQVTLSCSPISGHRSVSWYQQTPGQGLQFLFEYFSETQRNKGNFPGRFSGRQFSNSRSEMNVSTLELGDSALYLCATLRGSNVQYFGAGTRLSVL.

Of note for this clonotype: This may be a read error: a much more frequent sequence differs by one nucleotide. The chain combines TRBV4-1 with TRBJ1-5; D gene uncertain. CDR1 is MGHRA and CDR2 is YSYEKL in the germline V gene. This CDR3 comprises 16 residues. CDR3 sequence: CASIQDRDYSNQPQHF. The CDR3 bases are TGCGCCAGCATCCAAGATCGAGATTATAGCAATCAGCCCCAGCATTTT.

The J gene is TRBJ2-7, the V gene TRBV29-1, with 10 bases identical to TRBD2. The CDR3 consists of 12 residues. Trimming took 5 bases from V and 9 from J; bases not matched to a gene: 7. Germline V gene sequence: CDR1 SQVTM, CDR2 ANQGSEA. This chain's CDR3 is CSVSLAGARQYF. DNA of the CDR3: TGCAGCGTTTCTCTAGCGGGAGCTAGGCAGTACTTC.

This clonotype was observed a few times. The conserved closing phenylalanine or tryptophan is absent in this CDR3, likely reflecting a read error. J is TRBJ2-1 and V is TRBV27, with 10 bases fitting TRBD1. With V trimmed by 5 bases and J by 4 bases, 2 bases remained unmatched. The CDR3 consists of 14 residues. Germline values: CDR1 MNHEY, CDR2 SMNVEV (reference sequence). DNA for the CDR3: TGTGCCAGCAGTGGACAGGGGGATTACAATGAGCAGTTCTAC. This encodes CASSGQGDYNEQFY.